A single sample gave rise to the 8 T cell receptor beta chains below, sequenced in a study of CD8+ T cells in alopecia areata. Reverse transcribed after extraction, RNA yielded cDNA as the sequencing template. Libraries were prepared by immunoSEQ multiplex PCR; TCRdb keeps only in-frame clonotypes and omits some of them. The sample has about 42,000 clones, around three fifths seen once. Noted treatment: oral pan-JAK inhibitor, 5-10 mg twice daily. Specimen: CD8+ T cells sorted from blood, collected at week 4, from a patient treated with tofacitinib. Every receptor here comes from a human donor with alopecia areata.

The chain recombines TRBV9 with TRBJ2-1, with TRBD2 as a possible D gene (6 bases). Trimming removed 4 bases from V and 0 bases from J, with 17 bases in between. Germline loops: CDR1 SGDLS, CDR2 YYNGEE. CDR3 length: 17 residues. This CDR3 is CASSQEAEGSSYNEQFF. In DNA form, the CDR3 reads TGTGCCAGCAGCCAAGAAGCGGAGGGGAGCTCCTACAATGAGCAGTTCTTC.

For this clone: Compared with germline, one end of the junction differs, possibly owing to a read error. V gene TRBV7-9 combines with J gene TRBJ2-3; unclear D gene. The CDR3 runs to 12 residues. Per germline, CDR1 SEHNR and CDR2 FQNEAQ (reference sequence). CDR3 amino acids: CANSFGADTQYF. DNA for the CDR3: TGTGCCAACAGCTTCGGCGCAGATACGCAGTATTTT.

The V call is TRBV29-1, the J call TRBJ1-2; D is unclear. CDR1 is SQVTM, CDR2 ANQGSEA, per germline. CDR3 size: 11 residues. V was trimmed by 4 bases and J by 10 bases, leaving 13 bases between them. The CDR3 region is CSVAGTHDYTF. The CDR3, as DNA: TGCAGCGTTGCGGGCACCCATGACTACACCTTC. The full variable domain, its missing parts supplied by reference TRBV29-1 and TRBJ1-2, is SAVISQKPSRDICQRGTSLTIQCQVDSQVTMMFWYRQQPGQSLTLIATANQGSEATYESGFVIDKFPISRPNLTFSTLTVSNMSPEDSSIYLCSVAGTHDYTFGSGTRLTVV.

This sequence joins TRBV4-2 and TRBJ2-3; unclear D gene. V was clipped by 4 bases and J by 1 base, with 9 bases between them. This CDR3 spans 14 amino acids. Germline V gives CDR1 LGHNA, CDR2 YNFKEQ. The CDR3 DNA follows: TGTGCCAGCAGCCCCGACGCGGGCACAGATACGCAGTATTTT. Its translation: CASSPDAGTDTQYF.

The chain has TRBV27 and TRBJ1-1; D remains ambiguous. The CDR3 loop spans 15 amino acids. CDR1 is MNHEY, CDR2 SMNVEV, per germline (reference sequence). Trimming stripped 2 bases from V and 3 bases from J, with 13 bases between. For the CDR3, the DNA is TGTGCCAGCAGTTTAACCCCGGGGATCTACACTGAAGCTTTCTTT. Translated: CASSLTPGIYTEAFF.

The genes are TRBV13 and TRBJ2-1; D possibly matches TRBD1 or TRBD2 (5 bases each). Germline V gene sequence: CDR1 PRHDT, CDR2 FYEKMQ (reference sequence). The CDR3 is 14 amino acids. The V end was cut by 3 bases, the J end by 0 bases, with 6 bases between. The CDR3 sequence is CASSLGDSYNEQFF. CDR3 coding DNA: TGTGCCAGCAGCTTGGGGGACTCCTACAATGAGCAGTTCTTC. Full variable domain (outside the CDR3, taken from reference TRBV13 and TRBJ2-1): AAGVIQSPRHLIKEKRETATLKCYPIPRHDTVYWYQQGPGQDPQFLISFYEKMQSDKGSIPDRFSAQQFSDYHSELNMSSLELGDSALYFCASSLGDSYNEQFFGPGTRLTVL.

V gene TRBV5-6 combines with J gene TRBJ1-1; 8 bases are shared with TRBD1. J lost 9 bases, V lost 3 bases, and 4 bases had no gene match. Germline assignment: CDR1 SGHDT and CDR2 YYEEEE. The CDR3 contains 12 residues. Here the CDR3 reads CASSSPRGQAFF. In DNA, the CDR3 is TGTGCCAGCAGCTCACCCAGGGGGCAAGCTTTCTTT.

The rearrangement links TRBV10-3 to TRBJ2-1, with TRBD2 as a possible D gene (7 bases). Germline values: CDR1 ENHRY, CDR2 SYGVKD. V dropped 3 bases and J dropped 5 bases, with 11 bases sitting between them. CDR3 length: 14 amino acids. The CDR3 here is CAISDGGPDNEQFF. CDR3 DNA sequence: TGTGCCATCAGTGACGGGGGGCCCGACAATGAGCAGTTCTTC.